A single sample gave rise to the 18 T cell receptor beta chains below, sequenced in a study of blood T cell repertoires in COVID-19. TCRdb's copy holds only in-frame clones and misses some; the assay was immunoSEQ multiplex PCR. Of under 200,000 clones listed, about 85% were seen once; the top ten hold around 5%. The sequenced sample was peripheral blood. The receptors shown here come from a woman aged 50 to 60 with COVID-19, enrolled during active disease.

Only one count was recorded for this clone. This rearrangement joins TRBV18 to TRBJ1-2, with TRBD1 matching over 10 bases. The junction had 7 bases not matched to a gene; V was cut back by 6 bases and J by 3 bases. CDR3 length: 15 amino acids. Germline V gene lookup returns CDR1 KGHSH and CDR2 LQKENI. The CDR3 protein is CASSRDRGQDYGYTF. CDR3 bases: TGTGCCAGCTCCCGAGACAGGGGGCAGGACTATGGCTACACCTTC.

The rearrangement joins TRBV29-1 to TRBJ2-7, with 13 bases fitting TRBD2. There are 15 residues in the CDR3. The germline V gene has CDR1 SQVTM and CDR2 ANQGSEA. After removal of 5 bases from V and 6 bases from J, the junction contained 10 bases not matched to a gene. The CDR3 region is CSVKATSGGAGEQYF. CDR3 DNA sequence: TGCAGCGTTAAGGCTACTAGCGGGGGGGCTGGCGAGCAGTACTTC.

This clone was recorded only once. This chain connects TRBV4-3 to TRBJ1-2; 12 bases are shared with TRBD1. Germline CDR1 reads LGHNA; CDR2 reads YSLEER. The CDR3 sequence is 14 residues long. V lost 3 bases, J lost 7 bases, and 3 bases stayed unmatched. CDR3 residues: CASSQGQGASGYTF. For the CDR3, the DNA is TGCGCCAGCAGCCAGGGACAGGGGGCCAGTGGCTACACCTTC.

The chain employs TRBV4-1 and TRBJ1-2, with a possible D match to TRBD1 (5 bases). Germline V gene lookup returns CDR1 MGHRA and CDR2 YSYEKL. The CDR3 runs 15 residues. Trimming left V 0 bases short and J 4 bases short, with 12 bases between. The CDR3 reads CASSQDPGVVYGYTF. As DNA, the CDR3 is TGCGCCAGCAGCCAAGATCCGGGGGTCGTCTATGGCTACACCTTC.

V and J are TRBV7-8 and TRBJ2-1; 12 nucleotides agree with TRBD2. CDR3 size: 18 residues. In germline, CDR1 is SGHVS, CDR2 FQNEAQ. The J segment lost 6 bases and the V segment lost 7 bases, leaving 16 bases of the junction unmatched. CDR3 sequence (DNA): TGTGCCAGCACTCCAGCCAGGAGGACTAGCGGGGTACGCAATGAGCAGTTCTTC. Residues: CASTPARRTSGVRNEQFF.

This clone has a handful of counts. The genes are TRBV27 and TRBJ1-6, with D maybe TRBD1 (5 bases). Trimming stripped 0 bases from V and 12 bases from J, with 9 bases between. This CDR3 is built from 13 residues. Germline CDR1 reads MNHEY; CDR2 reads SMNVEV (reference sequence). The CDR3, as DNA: TGTGCCAGCAGTTTATCGGAGGGACTACCCCTCCACTTT. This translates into CASSLSEGLPLHF.

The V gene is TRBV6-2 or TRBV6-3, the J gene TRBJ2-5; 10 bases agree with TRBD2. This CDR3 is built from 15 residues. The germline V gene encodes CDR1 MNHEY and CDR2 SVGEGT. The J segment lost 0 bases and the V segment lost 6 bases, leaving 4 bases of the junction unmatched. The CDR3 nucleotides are TGTGCCAGCAGCCGCGGGACTAGCGACCAAGAGACCCAGTACTTC. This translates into CASSRGTSDQETQYF.

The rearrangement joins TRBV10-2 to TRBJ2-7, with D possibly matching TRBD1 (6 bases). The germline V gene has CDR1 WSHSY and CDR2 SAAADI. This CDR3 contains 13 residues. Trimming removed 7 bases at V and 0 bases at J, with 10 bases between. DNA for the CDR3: TGCGCCAGCAAGAGACAGGACTCCTACGAGCAGTACTTC. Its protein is CASKRQDSYEQYF.

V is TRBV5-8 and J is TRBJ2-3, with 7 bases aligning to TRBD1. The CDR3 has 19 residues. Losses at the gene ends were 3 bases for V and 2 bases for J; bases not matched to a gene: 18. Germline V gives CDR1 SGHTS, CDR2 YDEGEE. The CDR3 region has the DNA TGTGCCAGCAGCTACAGGGGACGGGGCCCGACCACCGACACAGATACGCAGTATTTT. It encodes CASSYRGRGPTTDTDTQYF.

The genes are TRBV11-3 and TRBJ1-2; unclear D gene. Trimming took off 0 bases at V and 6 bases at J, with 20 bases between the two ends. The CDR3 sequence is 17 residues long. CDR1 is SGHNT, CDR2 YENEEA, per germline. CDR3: CASSLDFGSTGFHGYTF. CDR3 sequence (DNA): TGTGCCAGCAGCTTAGATTTCGGCTCAACGGGTTTTCATGGCTACACCTTC.

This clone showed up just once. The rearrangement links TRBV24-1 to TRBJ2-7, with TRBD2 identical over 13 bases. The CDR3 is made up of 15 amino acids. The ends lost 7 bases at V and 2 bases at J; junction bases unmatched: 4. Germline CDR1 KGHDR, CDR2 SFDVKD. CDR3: CATSAGLAGTYEQYF. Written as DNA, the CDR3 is TGTGCCACCAGCGCGGGACTAGCGGGGACCTACGAGCAGTACTTC.

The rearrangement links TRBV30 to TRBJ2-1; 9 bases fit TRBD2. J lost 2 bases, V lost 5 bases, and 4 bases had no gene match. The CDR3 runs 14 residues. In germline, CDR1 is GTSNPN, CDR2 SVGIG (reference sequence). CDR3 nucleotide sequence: TGTGCCTGGGTTAGCGGGGGCCCCTACAATGAGCAGTTCTTC. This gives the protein CAWVSGGPYNEQFF.

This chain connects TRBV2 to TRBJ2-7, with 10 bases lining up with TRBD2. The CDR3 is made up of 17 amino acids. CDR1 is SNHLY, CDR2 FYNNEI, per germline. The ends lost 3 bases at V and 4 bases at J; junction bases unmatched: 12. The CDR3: CASSDDYTSGALYEQYF. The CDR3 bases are TGTGCCAGCAGTGATGACTATACTAGCGGGGCATTATACGAGCAGTACTTC.

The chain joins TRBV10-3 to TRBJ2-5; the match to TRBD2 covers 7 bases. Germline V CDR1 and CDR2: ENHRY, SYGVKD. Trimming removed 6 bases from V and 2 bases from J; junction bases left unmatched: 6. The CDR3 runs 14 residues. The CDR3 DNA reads TGTGCCATCAGCCCGGGGACTAAGCAAGAGACCCAGTACTTC. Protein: CAISPGTKQETQYF.

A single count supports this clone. Here the CDR3 DNA reads TGTGCCAGCAGCGGGACAGGGTTTAACGACGAGCAGTACTTC. Amino acid sequence: CASSGTGFNDEQYF. The rearrangement links TRBV6-5 to TRBJ2-7; 9 nucleotides match TRBD1. This CDR3 is 14 amino acids long. V dropped 6 bases and J dropped 5; count of bases not matched to a gene: 8. Looked up from germline, CDR1 is MNHEY and CDR2 is SVGAGI.

The DNA for the CDR3 is TGCGCCAGCAGCCAAGCGGCGGGGACGAACACCGGGGAGCTGTTTTTT. Its protein is CASSQAAGTNTGELFF. The V gene is TRBV4-3, the J gene TRBJ2-2, with TRBD2 as a possible D gene (6 bases). The CDR3 has 16 amino acids. Germline V CDR1 and CDR2: LGHNA, YSLEER. Trimming took off 1 base at V and 0 bases at J, with 9 bases between the two ends.

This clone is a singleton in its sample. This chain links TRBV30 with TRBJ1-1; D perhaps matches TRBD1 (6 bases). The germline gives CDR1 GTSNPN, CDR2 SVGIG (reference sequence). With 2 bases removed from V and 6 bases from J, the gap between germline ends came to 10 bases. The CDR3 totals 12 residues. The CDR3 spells CAWSTHRAEAFF. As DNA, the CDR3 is TGTGCCTGGAGTACTCACAGGGCTGAAGCTTTCTTT.

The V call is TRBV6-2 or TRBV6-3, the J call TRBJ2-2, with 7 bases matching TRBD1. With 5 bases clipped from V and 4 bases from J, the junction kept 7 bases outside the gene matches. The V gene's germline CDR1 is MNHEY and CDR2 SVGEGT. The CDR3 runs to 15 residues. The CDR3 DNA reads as TGTGCCAGCAGTCCAGGGGGAATCAGCACCGGGGAGCTGTTTTTT. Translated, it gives CASSPGGISTGELFF.